These 24 T cell receptor beta chains originate from one sample sequenced in a study of T cell responses to AZD1222 COVID-19 vaccine. The data were produced by immunoSEQ multiplex PCR, yet TCRdb's version contains in-frame clones alone and is incomplete. This table holds over 130,000 clones, about 89% found once. The specimen was peripheral blood, collected on day 0 of AZD1222 vaccination. The receptor source for this set is an adult in good health.

The V call is TRBV7-2, the J call TRBJ2-1; 15 bases align to TRBD2. The V gene's germline CDR1 is SGHTA and CDR2 FQGNSA. V trimming: 7 bases; J trimming: 7 bases; junction bases outside the gene matches: 5. CDR3 length: 15 residues. The CDR3 protein is CASTIGTSGGNEQFF. The CDR3 region has the DNA TGTGCCAGCACTATCGGGACTAGCGGGGGGAATGAGCAGTTCTTC.

The chain joins TRBV23-1 to TRBJ1-4; 7 bases are a match to TRBD1. TRBV23-1 is classed as an ORF, of uncertain function. Trimming cost V 4 bases and J 7 bases; bases outside gene matches: 24. The CDR3 spans 20 residues. The CDR3 DNA reads as TGCGCCAGCAGTCCTGCTTTGTCGACAGGGCCCTGGGAGGATGCTGAAAAACTGTTTTTT. Its protein product is CASSPALSTGPWEDAEKLFF.

The rearrangement uses TRBV7-9 and TRBJ1-1, with 8 bases identical to TRBD1. CDR1 is SEHNR, CDR2 FQNEAQ, per germline (reference sequence). The V and J ends lost 5 bases and 3 bases, in that order; junction bases with no gene match: 14. The CDR3 contains 17 residues. CDR3 amino acids: CASSLSGQGAQDTEAFF. CDR3 bases: TGTGCCAGCAGCCTGTCAGGGCAGGGGGCGCAGGACACTGAAGCTTTCTTT.

The sample holds a few counts of this clone. The chain combines TRBV11-2 with TRBJ2-7, with D possibly being TRBD2 (6 bases). The germline V gene encodes CDR1 SGHAT and CDR2 FQNNGV. The CDR3 spans 14 residues. Trimming took 1 base from V and 4 from J, leaving 11 bases between them. The CDR3 bases are TGTGCCAGCAGCTTAGCTTGGGGGGAATACGAGCAGTACTTC. This gives the protein CASSLAWGEYEQYF.

The chain combines TRBV3-1 (or the pseudogene TRBV3-2) with TRBJ1-1; possible D gene TRBD1, 5 bases. The germline V gene has CDR1 LGHDT and CDR2 YNNKEL (reference sequence). V lost 1 base to trimming and J lost 6 bases, with 12 bases between them. This CDR3 contains 14 residues. The CDR3 reads CASSQGAREAEAFF. DNA of the CDR3: TGTGCCAGCAGCCAAGGGGCCAGGGAGGCTGAAGCTTTCTTT.

The chain carries TRBV6-5 and TRBJ1-2, with TRBD1 matching over 7 bases. From germline, CDR1 is MNHEY and CDR2 SVGAGI. The CDR3 covers 14 residues. V lost 0 bases and J lost 5; bases outside the gene matches: 3. As DNA, the CDR3 is TGTGCCAGCAGTTACTCGGACAGGAGATATGGCTACACCTTC. Residues: CASSYSDRRYGYTF.

This clone was counted a single time. The rearrangement uses TRBV27 and TRBJ2-2, with 16 bases that match TRBD2. CDR1 is MNHEY and CDR2 is SMNVEV in the germline V gene (reference sequence). This CDR3 contains 18 residues. Trimming at V came to 4 bases and at J to 3 bases, leaving 5 bases not matched to a gene. Here the CDR3 reads CASSSGLAGGPDTGELFF. In DNA, the CDR3 is TGTGCCAGCAGTTCGGGACTAGCGGGAGGGCCGGACACCGGGGAGCTGTTTTTT.

The rearrangement joins TRBV9 to TRBJ1-1, with D unclear. The CDR3 has 15 residues. V dropped 3 bases and J dropped 4 bases, with 16 bases sitting between them. The germline V gene has CDR1 SGDLS and CDR2 YYNGEE. As DNA, the CDR3 is TGTGCCAGCAGCGGAGCCCTCGCGGTCGGCACTGAAGCTTTCTTT. This gives the protein CASSGALAVGTEAFF.

The chain uses TRBV6-5 and TRBJ2-7; either TRBD1 or TRBD2 may fit D (5 bases each). With 5 bases removed from V and 12 bases from J, the gap between germline ends came to 26 bases. The CDR3 has 15 amino acids. Per the germline V gene, CDR1 is MNHEY and CDR2 is SVGAGI. CDR3 in DNA: TGTGCCAGCAGTCTAGTTTCGTCGGGACGAAGAGCCTCGTACTTC. Translated, it gives CASSLVSSGRRASYF.

The chain combines TRBV3-1 (or the pseudogene TRBV3-2) with TRBJ2-3; the D gene could be TRBD1 or TRBD2 (5 bases each). Trimming stripped 1 base from V and 1 base from J, with 9 bases between. CDR1 and CDR2 (germline): LGHDT, YNNKEL (reference sequence). This CDR3 region has 15 residues. The CDR3 region is CASSQGRGRTDTQYF. The CDR3 DNA follows: TGTGCCAGCAGCCAAGGACGGGGACGCACAGATACGCAGTATTTT.

This clone was observed a few times. Other DNA variants within this sample encode the same CDR3. The chain links TRBV28 to TRBJ1-4; maybe TRBD1 (5 bases). With 4 bases removed from V and 0 bases from J, the gap between germline ends came to 12 bases. Germline CDR1 is MDHEN and CDR2 is SYDVKM. The CDR3 runs 16 residues. For the CDR3, the DNA is TGTGCCAGCAGTTCACTCCGGGGGGCAACTAATGAAAAACTGTTTTTT. Amino acids: CASSSLRGATNEKLFF.

The rearrangement uses TRBV7-8 and TRBJ1-1, with D hard to call. The V gene lost 2 bases and the J gene lost 11 bases, with 9 bases spanning the gap. Germline CDR1 is SGHVS and CDR2 is FQNEAQ. This CDR3 contains 11 residues. CDR3 DNA: TGTGCCAGCAGCTTACTAACTGGGGCTTTCTTT. Its protein product is CASSLLTGAFF. The complete variable domain, with remaining parts taken from reference TRBV7-8 and TRBJ1-1, reads GAGVSQSPRYKVAKRGQDVALRCDPISGHVSLFWYQQALGQGPEFLTYFQNEAQLDKSGLPSDRFFAERPEGSVSTLKIQRTQQEDSAVYLCASSLLTGAFFGQGTRLTVV.

This CDR3 is CASSQDLAGGNLAYEQYF. The CDR3 nucleotides read TGTGCCAGCAGCCAAGATCTAGCGGGGGGGAACCTCGCCTACGAGCAGTACTTC. This chain connects TRBV4-2 to TRBJ2-7, with 12 bases aligning to TRBD2. Germline loops: CDR1 LGHNA, CDR2 YNFKEQ. The ends lost 0 bases at V and 2 bases at J; junction bases unmatched: 8. The CDR3 loop spans 18 amino acids.

The rearrangement links TRBV6-4 to TRBJ2-1, with 8 bases aligning to TRBD2. There are 16 residues in the CDR3. Looked up from germline, CDR1 is MRHNA and CDR2 is SNTAGT. V was clipped by 5 bases and J by 0 bases; unmatched bases: 6. The CDR3, as DNA: TGTGCCAGCAGTTACCAGCGGGAGAGCTCCTACAATGAGCAGTTCTTC. Translated, it gives CASSYQRESSYNEQFF.

The chain recombines TRBV18 with TRBJ2-5; D gene uncertain. The germline V gene has CDR1 KGHSH and CDR2 LQKENI. This CDR3 is built from 11 residues. V lost 7 bases, J lost 0 bases, and 3 bases lay in between. The CDR3 DNA follows: TGTGCCAGCTTGTACCAAGAGACCCAGTACTTC. Protein: CASLYQETQYF.

This clone was seen a few times. The V and J genes are TRBV5-1 and TRBJ1-4; TRBD1 agrees at 7 bases. Losses at the gene ends were 3 bases for V and 10 bases for J; bases not matched to a gene: 6. Germline V gene lookup returns CDR1 SGHRS and CDR2 YFSETQ. CDR3 size: 13 residues. The DNA of the CDR3 is TGCGCCAGCAGCTCGACAGGGACGACAAAACTGTTTTTT. The encoded protein is CASSSTGTTKLFF.

The chain carries TRBV6-4 and TRBJ2-2; 7 bases fit TRBD1. The CDR3 runs to 14 residues. V dropped 6 bases and J dropped 3; count of bases not matched to a gene: 4. Germline V gene data show CDR1 as MRHNA and CDR2 as SNTAGT. In DNA, the CDR3 is TGTGCCAGCAGCGGGACAGCAGACACCGGGGAGCTGTTTTTT. As protein: CASSGTADTGELFF.

This chain links TRBV28 with TRBJ1-3, with TRBD1 as a possible D gene (6 bases). V was pared by 3 bases and J by 2 bases, with 20 bases between. The CDR3 is 18 amino acids. Per germline, CDR1 MDHEN and CDR2 SYDVKM. CDR3 bases: TGTGCCAGCAGTTTTTCCTTTCCGGGACAATTCGCTGGAAACACCATATATTTT. Its translation: CASSFSFPGQFAGNTIYF.

The rearrangement uses TRBV7-2 and TRBJ2-1; possible D gene TRBD2, 6 bases. The CDR3 spans 13 residues. Germline V gene data show CDR1 as SGHTA and CDR2 as FQGNSA. Trimming took off 1 base at V and 15 bases at J, with 16 bases between the two ends. The CDR3 coding sequence is TGTGCCAGCAGCTTAGGAGCGGGCACCCCTCGGTTCTTC. It yields the protein CASSLGAGTPRFF.

The chain joins TRBV5-3 to TRBJ2-5; D not resolved. TRBV5-3 is sorted into the ORF group, with uncertain function. V was trimmed by 8 bases and J by 7 bases, leaving 15 bases between them. The CDR3 loop spans 12 amino acids. This CDR3 is CARTYGLATQYF. The CDR3 DNA reads TGTGCCAGGACTTATGGGTTAGCGACCCAGTACTTC.

Here the CDR3 reads CASSLHGGIPDTQYF. The CDR3 DNA reads TGTGCCAGCAGCCTCCACGGGGGGATCCCAGATACGCAGTATTTT. This chain uses TRBV7-2 with TRBJ2-3, with TRBD2 identical over 7 bases. The germline V gene has CDR1 SGHTA and CDR2 FQGNSA. The V gene end was trimmed by 5 bases and the J gene end by 4 bases; junction bases not matched to a gene: 9. The CDR3 is made up of 15 amino acids. Filled out from reference TRBV7-2 and TRBJ2-3, the complete variable domain reads GAGVSQSPSNKVTEKGKDVELRCDPISGHTALYWYRQSLGQGLEFLIYFQGNSAPDKSGLPSDRFSAERTGGSVSTLTIQRTQQEDSAVYLCASSLHGGIPDTQYFGPGTRLTVL.

This chain connects TRBV28 to TRBJ1-5, with D possibly being TRBD1 (5 bases). The CDR3 spans 16 residues. The germline V and J ends were trimmed by 5 bases and 4 bases, with 18 bases remaining between them. Germline values: CDR1 MDHEN, CDR2 SYDVKM. The CDR3 loop reads CASSPQGARGNQPQHF. The CDR3 nucleotides read TGTGCCAGCAGTCCGCAGGGTGCCCGGGGTAATCAGCCCCAGCATTTT.

This clone came up once. The CDR3 DNA follows: TGTGCCAGTAGTGACTTTAACGGCCTTGAAGCTTTCTTT. Translated, it gives CASSDFNGLEAFF. The chain uses TRBV19 and TRBJ1-1; D remains unclear. The V gene's germline CDR1 is LNHDA and CDR2 SQIVND (reference sequence). Deletions cut 5 bases from V and 7 bases from J, with 14 bases between. This CDR3 is 13 amino acids long.

The CDR3 DNA is TGTGCCAGCAGCCTTCCGGGACAGGGAGGGACTGAAGCTTTCTTT. It is translated as CASSLPGQGGTEAFF. The chain joins TRBV5-4 to TRBJ1-1, with TRBD1 matching 9 bases. CDR1 is SGHNT and CDR2 is YYREEE in the germline V gene (reference sequence). CDR3 length: 15 amino acids. The V and J ends lost 4 bases and 5 bases, in that order; junction bases with no gene match: 9. Using reference TRBV5-4 and TRBJ1-1 for the parts outside the CDR3, the full variable domain is ETGVTQSPTHLIKTRGQQVTLRCSSQSGHNTVSWYQQALGQGPQFIFQYYREEENGRGNFPPRFSGLQFPNYSSELNVNALELDDSALYLCASSLPGQGGTEAFFGQGTRLTVV.